Following are 28 T cell receptor beta chains from one sample sequenced in a study of early T cells in non-severe SARS-CoV-2 infection (TCRdb year 2021). The protocol used for the library was 5' RACE. The sequencer listed for this sample is NextSeq 500. TCRdb reworked the public reads: Q25 trimming with fastp, MiXCR clone assembly, productive beta chains retained. When rows share a CDR3 protein, they turn into one entry using the most common DNA and genes. Within this sample are tens of thousands of distinct CDR3 sequences, with approximately 9.1% of them counted one time only. The biggest ten clones account for roughly 12% of the sample. The sequencing input was whole blood. These TCRs come from an adult who was a healthcare worker with PCR-confirmed SARS-CoV-2 infection or an uninfected control (not recorded which).

This clonotype was found many times. The CDR3 DNA reads TGCGCCAGCAGCTCGACAGGGGTCCTCTACGAGCAGTACTTC. This encodes CASSSTGVLYEQYF. The chain joins TRBV5-1 to TRBJ2-7; 8 positions agree with TRBD1. The CDR3 spans 14 residues. Trimming cost V 3 bases and J 3 bases; bases outside gene matches: 5. Germline-derived CDR1 and CDR2 are SGHRS and YFSETQ.

V gene TRBV12-3 or TRBV12-4 combines with J gene TRBJ1-1, with TRBD1 as a possible D gene (5 bases). Trimming pared 9 bases from V and 4 bases from J, leaving 18 bases between. The CDR3 extends over 14 amino acids. Written as DNA, the CDR3 is TGTGCCAGTACCACCACCAGGGTGAGCACTGAAGCTTTCTTT. Its protein is CASTTTRVSTEAFF.

In the case of this clonotype: Its ends do not fully match the called genes, so a read error is possible. The chain links TRBV29-1 to TRBJ2-1; possibly TRBD2 for D (5 bases). Germline assignment: CDR1 SQVTM and CDR2 ANQGSEA. The CDR3 covers 11 residues. The CDR3 region is CSVEWGNEQFF. The CDR3 region has the DNA TGTAGCGTTGAATGGGGCAATGAGCAGTTCTTC.

This clonotype rates as medium-sized. This chain connects TRBV3-1 to TRBJ2-1; D is ambiguous. Germline values: CDR1 LGHDT, CDR2 YNNKEL (reference sequence). The CDR3 has 15 amino acids. The V end lost 4 bases, the J end lost 5 bases, and 15 bases lay between the germline ends. DNA of the CDR3: TGTGCCAGCAGCCTAATAACTCGCAGACACAATGAGCAGTTCTTC. The encoded protein is CASSLITRRHNEQFF.

Many counts were recorded for this clonotype. The V and J genes are TRBV6-1 and TRBJ2-2, with a tentative D call TRBD2 (6 bases). V was clipped by 0 bases and J by 5 bases, with 22 bases between them. The germline V gene encodes CDR1 MNHNS and CDR2 SASEGT. The CDR3 contains 19 residues. The CDR3 DNA reads as TGTGCCAGCAGTGAAGCGCGGGACTTAGGTCCCGGGGGTACCGGGGAGCTGTTTTTT. It codes for CASSEARDLGPGGTGELFF.

J is TRBJ1-6 and V is TRBV3-1; 7 bases align to TRBD1. The CDR3 has 17 residues. In germline, CDR1 is LGHDT, CDR2 YNNKEL (reference sequence). V shed 3 bases and J 9 bases; nucleotides not matched to a gene: 14. Written as DNA, the CDR3 is TGTGCCAGCAGCCAGGAGCAAGGGGGACAGAGCACTTCACCCCTCCACTTT. This encodes CASSQEQGGQSTSPLHF.

The V call is TRBV12-3 or TRBV12-4, the J call TRBJ2-7; D perhaps matches TRBD1 (6 bases). The CDR3 loop spans 16 amino acids. V was pared by 2 bases and J by 3 bases, with 17 bases between. The CDR3 region is CASSLRVGGLDYEQYF. In nucleotides, the CDR3 is TGTGCCAGCAGTTTAAGGGTAGGGGGTTTGGACTACGAGCAGTACTTC.

The chain combines TRBV29-1 with TRBJ1-1; no clear D gene. CDR3 size: 13 residues. Looked up from germline, CDR1 is SQVTM and CDR2 is ANQGSEA. V was clipped by 4 bases and J by 1 base, with 10 bases between them. CDR3 sequence: CSVGAQRNTEAFF. The CDR3 DNA reads TGCAGCGTTGGGGCACAGAGGAACACTGAAGCTTTCTTT.

This clonotype showed up many times. This chain uses TRBV7-9 with TRBJ2-3, with 8 bases aligning to TRBD2. CDR3 length: 17 residues. The germline V gene has CDR1 SEHNR and CDR2 FQNEAQ (reference sequence). Germline trimming cut 6 bases from V and 4 bases from J; bases unmatched to any gene: 15. The CDR3 sequence: CASRPSGSRGVADTQYF. The CDR3 nucleotides are TGTGCCAGCAGGCCGTCGGGTTCGCGGGGGGTGGCAGATACGCAGTATTTT.

This clonotype was detected many times. This chain uses TRBV25-1 with TRBJ2-7, with 9 bases matching TRBD1. CDR1 and CDR2 from the germline V gene are MGHDK and SYGVNS. This CDR3 comprises 15 residues. Trimming at V came to 6 bases and at J to 5 bases, leaving 11 bases not matched to a gene. In DNA, the CDR3 is TGTGCCAGCAGCCAGGGACAGGGAGGAATGAACGAGCAGTACTTC. The encoded protein is CASSQGQGGMNEQYF.

In this sample, this clonotype turned up many times. V gene TRBV27 combines with J gene TRBJ2-7; 7 positions match TRBD1. The CDR3 consists of 15 residues. The V and J ends lost 5 bases and 0 bases, in that order; junction bases with no gene match: 7. The germline V gene encodes CDR1 MNHEY and CDR2 SMNVEV (reference sequence). CDR3 in amino acids: CASSPLTGYSYEQYF. DNA for the CDR3: TGTGCCAGCAGTCCTTTGACAGGGTACTCCTACGAGCAGTACTTC.

This clonotype has a count of ten or more. The rearrangement links TRBV19 to TRBJ1-4; possibly TRBD1 for D (6 bases). V was cut by 7 bases and J by 3 bases, with 21 bases left in between. This CDR3 has 17 amino acids. Germline CDR1 LNHDA, CDR2 SQIVND (reference sequence). The CDR3 sequence: CASIASIVGGSNEKLFF. CDR3 coding DNA: TGTGCCAGTATAGCCTCAATCGTTGGGGGCTCTAATGAAAAACTGTTTTTT.

The rearrangement joins TRBV7-2 to TRBJ2-3; 7 bases map to TRBD2. Germline-derived CDR1 and CDR2 are SGHTA and FQGNSA. The CDR3 extends over 14 amino acids. The V gene end was trimmed by 5 bases and the J gene end by 6 bases; junction bases not matched to a gene: 8. The CDR3 is CASSPWWGGDTQYF. CDR3 DNA: TGTGCCAGCAGCCCCTGGTGGGGGGGGGATACGCAGTATTTT.

The table lists this clonotype with a few counts. The CDR3 DNA is TGTGCCAGCAGCCGCGACGACCTGTGGGGGGAGACCCAGTACTTC. It translates to CASSRDDLWGETQYF. This sequence joins TRBV14 and TRBJ2-5; D is perhaps TRBD1 or TRBD2 (5 bases each). The CDR3 runs 15 residues. Trimming cost V 4 bases and J 5 bases, with 17 bases left between them. Germline V lookup: CDR1 SGHDN, CDR2 FVKESK.

There are a few counts of this clonotype. The chain carries TRBV7-9 and TRBJ1-2; the D is unclear. Germline values: CDR1 SEHNR, CDR2 FQNEAQ (reference sequence). Trimming removed 1 base at V and 5 bases at J, with 5 bases between. The CDR3 sequence is 12 residues long. CDR3 sequence: CASSLGGYGYTF. The CDR3 nucleotides read TGTGCCAGCAGCTTAGGGGGATATGGCTACACCTTC.

This clonotype occurred many times. The V call is TRBV20-1, the J call TRBJ2-4; weak D call: TRBD2 (7 bases). CDR3 length equals 16 residues. Per germline, CDR1 DFQATT and CDR2 SNEGSKA (reference sequence). Trimming pared 2 bases from V and 6 bases from J, leaving 20 bases between. For the CDR3, the DNA is TGCAGTGCTAGACCCCCTCGGGGAGGGGGGAGAAACATTCAGTACTTC. It translates to CSARPPRGGGRNIQYF.

This clonotype has a count of ten or more. This chain joins TRBV4-3 and TRBJ2-1; D not certain. CDR1 is LGHNA, CDR2 YSLEER, per germline. The CDR3 extends over 16 amino acids. Trimming stripped 0 bases from V and 3 bases from J, with 12 bases between. The CDR3 DNA follows: TGCGCCAGCAGCCAAGATAGCCGGGCTTACTACAATGAGCAGTTCTTC. Translating gives CASSQDSRAYYNEQFF.

This clonotype has at least ten counts. The chain has TRBV12-3 or TRBV12-4 and TRBJ2-1, with 8 bases matching TRBD1. After removal of 3 bases from V and 8 bases from J, the junction contained 3 bases not matched to a gene. The CDR3 is 13 amino acids. The CDR3 is CASSFDRGHEQFF. As DNA, the CDR3 is TGTGCCAGCAGTTTTGACAGGGGCCATGAGCAGTTCTTC.

This clonotype was seen a few times. The chain joins TRBV6-2 or TRBV6-3 to TRBJ2-5; 7 nucleotides align to TRBD1. The CDR3 extends over 15 amino acids. Germline V gives CDR1 MNHEY, CDR2 SVGEGT. V trimming: 2 bases; J trimming: 0 bases; junction bases outside the gene matches: 3. CDR3 sequence: CASSYGTAYQETQYF. The CDR3 region has the DNA TGTGCCAGCAGTTACGGGACAGCGTACCAAGAGACCCAGTACTTC.

This clonotype has just a few counts. The V call is TRBV28, the J call TRBJ1-5, with 10 bases fitting TRBD1. Trimming at V came to 7 bases and at J to 8 bases, leaving 11 bases not matched to a gene. CDR1 MDHEN and CDR2 SYDVKM come from the germline V gene. CDR3 size: 15 residues. DNA of the CDR3: TGTGCCAGCACCACACGGACAGGGGGTAGCAAGCCCCAGCATTTT. This gives the protein CASTTRTGGSKPQHF.

This clonotype came up many times. This sequence joins TRBV2 and TRBJ2-7, with 9 bases identical to TRBD1. The CDR3 is 15 amino acids. Germline-derived CDR1 and CDR2 are SNHLY and FYNNEI. With 4 bases clipped from V and 5 bases from J, the junction kept 9 bases outside the gene matches. The CDR3 spells CASSVSRDRVNEQYF. The CDR3 DNA reads as TGTGCCAGCAGTGTGTCCCGGGACAGGGTGAACGAGCAGTACTTC.

This clonotype was recorded at least ten times. In DNA form, the CDR3 reads TGTGCCAGCAGCTTCGGGACTAGCGGCGAAGAGACCCAGTACTTC. This sequence encodes CASSFGTSGEETQYF. The chain carries TRBV11-3 and TRBJ2-5, with 11 positions matching TRBD2. The CDR3 runs to 15 residues. V trimming: 3 bases; J trimming: 3 bases; junction bases outside the gene matches: 3. Germline values: CDR1 SGHNT, CDR2 YENEEA.

The V gene is TRBV20-1, the J gene TRBJ2-5; 7 nucleotides agree with TRBD2. This CDR3 is 13 amino acids long. Germline values: CDR1 DFQATT, CDR2 SNEGSKA (reference sequence). After removal of 3 bases from V and 7 bases from J, the junction contained 8 bases not matched to a gene. The chain's CDR3 is CSARAGGGWTQYF. CDR3 bases: TGCAGTGCTAGGGCTGGCGGGGGATGGACCCAGTACTTC.

This clonotype was detected ten times or more. The chain is built from TRBV20-1 and TRBJ2-7, with D unresolved. The length of the CDR3 is 13 residues. In germline, CDR1 is DFQATT, CDR2 SNEGSKA (reference sequence). V shed 2 bases and J shed 0 bases, with 8 bases lying between them. The CDR3 is CSARNSVSYEQYF. Here the CDR3 DNA reads TGCAGTGCTAGAAACAGTGTCTCCTACGAGCAGTACTTC.

This clonotype was picked up a small number of times. The rearrangement links TRBV7-9 to TRBJ2-1; 12 nucleotides agree with TRBD2. The V gene end was trimmed by 2 bases and the J gene end by 1 base; junction bases not matched to a gene: 9. The CDR3 covers 19 residues. CDR1 is SEHNR and CDR2 is FQNEAQ in the germline V gene (reference sequence). The CDR3 here is CASSLSSGGDLLSYNEQFF. The CDR3 bases are TGTGCCAGCAGCTTATCTAGCGGGGGGGATCTCCTTTCCTACAATGAGCAGTTCTTC.

This clonotype was detected only a few times. This rearrangement joins TRBV5-1 to TRBJ1-1, with TRBD1 as a possible D gene (5 bases). Germline V gene lookup returns CDR1 SGHRS and CDR2 YFSETQ. Trimming cost V 5 bases and J 1 base, with 9 bases left between them. The CDR3 has 13 amino acids. DNA for the CDR3: TGCGCCAGCAGTCTCCAGGGGAACACTGAAGCTTTCTTT. Encoded protein: CASSLQGNTEAFF.

This clonotype occurred a few times. The chain links TRBV9 to TRBJ1-4, with D possibly matching TRBD1 (5 bases). This CDR3 has 15 amino acids. Germline CDR1 reads SGDLS; CDR2 reads YYNGEE. Trimming cost V 4 bases and J 4 bases, with 14 bases left between them. CDR3 sequence (DNA): TGTGCCAGCAGCCCGGGACGGAACTTTAATGAAAAACTGTTTTTT. It encodes CASSPGRNFNEKLFF.

This clonotype was recorded at least ten times. The rearrangement links TRBV5-1 to TRBJ1-2, with TRBD1 matching 10 bases. CDR3 size: 19 residues. Per the germline V gene, CDR1 is SGHRS and CDR2 is YFSETQ. Trimming cost V 0 bases and J 5 bases; bases outside gene matches: 16. CDR3 DNA sequence: TGCGCCAGCAGCTTGGAAGTCGGGACAGGGGTTTATTCAGCTTATGGCTACACCTTC. It encodes CASSLEVGTGVYSAYGYTF.